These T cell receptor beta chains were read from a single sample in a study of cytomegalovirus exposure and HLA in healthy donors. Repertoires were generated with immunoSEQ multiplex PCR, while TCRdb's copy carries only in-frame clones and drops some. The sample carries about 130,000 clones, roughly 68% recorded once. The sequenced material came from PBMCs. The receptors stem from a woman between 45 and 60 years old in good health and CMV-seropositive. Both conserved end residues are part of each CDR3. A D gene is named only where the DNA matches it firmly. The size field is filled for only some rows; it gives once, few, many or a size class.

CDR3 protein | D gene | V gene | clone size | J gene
CAIGAGMGRNEQFF | . | TRBV10-3 | . | TRBJ2-1
CASSRTGVAGELFF | TRBD1 | TRBV18 | . | TRBJ2-2
CASLRDSNTEAFF | TRBD1 | TRBV5-1 | once | TRBJ1-1
CASSLRRGDTQYF | . | TRBV13 | . | TRBJ2-3
CSVTGGNQETQYF | TRBD1 | TRBV29-1 | . | TRBJ2-5
CASSQGTYGYTF | . | TRBV6-4 | . | TRBJ1-2
CASSLELTYEQYF | . | TRBV5-1 | . | TRBJ2-7
CASSLGASGGVITDTQYF | TRBD2 | TRBV27 | . | TRBJ2-3
CASSRGGAGETQYF | TRBD2 | TRBV4-3 | . | TRBJ2-5
CASSQTQGIYTEAFF | . | TRBV14 | . | TRBJ1-1
CASSELLGGDTQYF | . | TRBV2 | . | TRBJ2-3
CSASNGRELFF | . | TRBV20-1 | . | TRBJ1-4
CASSVDWITSTDTQYF | . | TRBV5-1 | . | TRBJ2-3
CASSFRQQETQYF | . | TRBV6-5 | . | TRBJ2-5
CARKSSGANVLTF | . | TRBV2 | . | TRBJ2-6
CASSPTGRDTDTQYF | . | TRBV5-4 | few | TRBJ2-3
CASSDSGTGDEKLFF | TRBD1 | TRBV25-1 | few | TRBJ1-4
CASSEILRVRDTQYF | . | TRBV6-1 | . | TRBJ2-3
CASRPTGASYNSPLHF | TRBD1 | TRBV4-1 | . | TRBJ1-6
CASSIVGGLQEQFF | . | TRBV19 | . | TRBJ2-1
CAISESLAGRYNEQFF | TRBD2 | TRBV10-3 | . | TRBJ2-1
CASRRTGYSTF | TRBD1 | TRBV11-2 | once | TRBJ1-2
CASSEPGTEAFF | . | TRBV6-1 | . | TRBJ1-1
CASSSTDHLNSPLHF | . | TRBV28 | few | TRBJ1-6
CSSSPGEFRPQHF | . | TRBV7-9 | few | TRBJ1-5
CASSRPTRRDYEQYF | . | TRBV11-3 | . | TRBJ2-7
CASSLSGGARETQYF | TRBD2 | TRBV7-9 | . | TRBJ2-5
CASRDERTATTQYF | . | TRBV2 | . | TRBJ2-5
CASSRVATQGQPQHF | TRBD1 | TRBV7-8 | . | TRBJ1-5
CASSPGTGTDTQYF | . | TRBV27 | . | TRBJ2-3
CASRGLTPGYTF | . | TRBV2 | . | TRBJ1-2
CSVVPGSGNTIYF | . | TRBV29-1 | . | TRBJ1-3
CASSPYAGSGANVLTF | . | TRBV19 | . | TRBJ2-6
CASSRLGGPRDEQYF | . | TRBV6-5 | . | .
CASAGQGVTGELFF | TRBD1 | TRBV2 | once | TRBJ2-2
CASSIAGTGGQKAFF | TRBD1 | TRBV19 | once | TRBJ1-1
CASSQARPGGYTF | . | TRBV14 | few | TRBJ1-2